This T cell receptor beta chain was obtained from a study of T cells in Graves' hyperthyroidism and ophthalmopathy. Diagnosis rested on symptoms, serum thyroxine and TRAb, thyroid ultrasound, and orbital computed tomography. This clonotype was found many times. The antigen is undetermined. A much larger clone lies one base from this, so it may be a read error. This CDR3 region has 16 residues. Between the trimmed V and J ends, which lost 4 bases and 2 bases, there was a span of 17 bases. Germline values: CDR1 DFQATT, CDR2 SNEGSKA (reference sequence). Study-wide findings and caveats: Expanded thyroid clonotypes (above 0.001) were mostly also found in blood. Stable hyperthyroidism and ophthalmopathy were separated using 13 V-J signatures. Ophthalmopathy, as predicted by the model, came a median 6.5 months after the prediction.

RNA transcripts yielded amplified TCR beta CDR3 regions. First-round RT-PCR with HTBI primers amplified the TCR CDR3 region. TCRdb passed the multiplex PCR reads through MiXCR, listing each CDR3 protein once. The profile shows roughly 510,000 distinct CDR3 sequences, 46% of them singletons. The TCR originated in an adult woman with Graves' disease, either hyperthyroidism or ophthalmopathy (not recorded which). The rearrangement uses TRBV20-1 and TRBJ2-2; D gene uncertain. The sequenced sample was peripheral blood or thyroid tissue (not recorded which). CDR3 sequence (DNA): TGCAGTGCTACAATCAGACACCTGCTTAACACCGGGGAGCTGTTTTTT. This encodes CSATIRHLLNTGELFF.